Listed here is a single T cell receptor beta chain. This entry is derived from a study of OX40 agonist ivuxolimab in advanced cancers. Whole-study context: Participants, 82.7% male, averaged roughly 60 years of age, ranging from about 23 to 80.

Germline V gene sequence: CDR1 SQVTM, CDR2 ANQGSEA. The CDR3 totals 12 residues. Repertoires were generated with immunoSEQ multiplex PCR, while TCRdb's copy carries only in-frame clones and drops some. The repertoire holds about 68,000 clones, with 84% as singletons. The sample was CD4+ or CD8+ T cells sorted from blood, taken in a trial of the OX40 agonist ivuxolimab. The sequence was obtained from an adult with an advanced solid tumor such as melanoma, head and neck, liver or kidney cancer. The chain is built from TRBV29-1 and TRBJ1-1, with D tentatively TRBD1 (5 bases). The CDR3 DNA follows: TGCAGGGCCGGGACGGATAACACTGAAGCTTTCTTT. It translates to CRAGTDNTEAFF.